This T cell receptor (beta chain) was documented in a study of T cells expressing NK-cell markers. Overall study context: Sorted CD3+CD56+NKG2C+, CD3+CD56+NKG2C- and CD3+CD56-NKG2C+ T cells supplied TCR beta repertoires. Sequencing covered eight donors, seven HCMV-seropositive and one seronegative.

After re-calling the 5' RACE reads, TCRdb lists one entry per CDR3 protein, DNA absent. The sample holds roughly 300,000 distinct CDR3 sequences. This CDR3 spans 17 amino acids. CDR1 and CDR2 from the germline V gene are SGHAT and FQNNGV. The source of this sequence is a woman between 18 and 70 years old in good health. The material sequenced was blood T cells: a sorted CD56 or NKG2C T cell subset, CD4+ or CD8+ T cells, or bulk PBMC T cells (not recorded which). The V call is TRBV11-2, the J call TRBJ2-3; TCRdb returns TRBD2, unconfirmable since there is no DNA. The CDR3 sequence is CASSLDRRPVSTDTQYF. The whole variable domain, filled in from reference TRBV11-2 and TRBJ2-3, reads EAGVAQSPRYKIIEKRQSVAFWCNPISGHATLYWYQQILGQGPKLLIQFQNNGVVDDSQLPKDRFSAERLKGVDSTLKIQPAKLEDSAVYLCASSLDRRPVSTDTQYFGPGTRLTVL.